This T cell receptor beta chain was documented in a study of T cells in Graves' hyperthyroidism and ophthalmopathy. Across the whole study: The initial diagnosis was the point when peripheral blood was collected, ahead of any treatment. General study results and limits: Clonotypes that were expanded in thyroid above 0.001 mostly appeared in blood too.

Patients having uncontrolled infection, another autoimmune disease, pregnancy or lactation were not included. A note on this clonotype: Its antigen is as yet unknown.

Amplification targeted TCR beta CDR3 regions from RNA transcripts. Researchers ran a first-round RT-PCR on the TCR CDR3 using the HTBI primer set. TCRdb itself ran the multiplex PCR reads through MiXCR, one entry per CDR3 protein. The sample consists of around 600,000 distinct CDR3 sequences, around 14% of them appearing once. V was shortened by 0 bases and J by 0 bases, with 12 bases between the two germline ends. CDR3 length equals 17 residues. Per the germline V gene, CDR1 is LGHNT and CDR2 is FRNRAP. The rearrangement links TRBV12-5 to TRBJ2-1, with D possibly matching TRBD2 (6 bases). The specimen sequenced was blood. This clonotype was sampled from a woman under 40 with Graves' hyperthyroidism. Here the CDR3 DNA reads TGTGCTAGTGGTTTGGTAGTAAGCGGGTCCTCCTACAATGAGCAGTTCTTC. Residues: CASGLVVSGSSYNEQFF.